This T cell receptor (beta chain) stems from a study of blood T cells in healthy people across ages. Notes on the study in general: Higher diversity, along with more naive CD4+ cells, distinguished long-lived donors from aged donors.

This CDR3 region has 15 residues. The germline V gene encodes CDR1 SEHNR and CDR2 FQNEAQ (reference sequence). On this clonotype: The antigen remains undetermined. At one end the junction does not follow the germline gene, possibly because of a read error.

A second PCR, run for roughly 7 to 12 cycles, used a sample-barcoded 5' primer plus a J-beta primer mix. The authors tagged each cDNA molecule using a template-switch adaptor with 12 random nucleotides. TCRdb re-called the 5' RACE reads through MiXCR, storing one row per CDR3 protein. The sample lists some 1.4 million distinct CDR3 sequences, roughly 40% occurring once. The clonotype originates from a woman in her late teens or twenties in good health. The sequencing sample was made of blood. This chain links TRBV7-9 with TRBJ2-6; D possibly corresponds to TRBD1 (6 bases). The CDR3 here is CASSSRTLGADVLTF. The DNA of the CDR3 is TGTGCCAGCAGCTCCAGAACTCTGGGGGCCGACGTCCTGACTTTC.